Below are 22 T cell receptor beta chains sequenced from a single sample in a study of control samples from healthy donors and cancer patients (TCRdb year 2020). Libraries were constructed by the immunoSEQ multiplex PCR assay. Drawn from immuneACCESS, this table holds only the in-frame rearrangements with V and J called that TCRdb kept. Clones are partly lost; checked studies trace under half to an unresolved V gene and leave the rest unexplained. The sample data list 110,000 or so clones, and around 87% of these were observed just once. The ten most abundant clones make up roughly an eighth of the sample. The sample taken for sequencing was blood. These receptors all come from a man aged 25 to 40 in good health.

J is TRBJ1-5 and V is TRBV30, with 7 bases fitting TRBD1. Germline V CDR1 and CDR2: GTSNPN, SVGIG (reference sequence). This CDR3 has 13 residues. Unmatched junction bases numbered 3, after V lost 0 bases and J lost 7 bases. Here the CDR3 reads CAWSVEGAQPQHF. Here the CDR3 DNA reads TGTGCCTGGAGTGTAGAGGGGGCACAGCCCCAGCATTTT.

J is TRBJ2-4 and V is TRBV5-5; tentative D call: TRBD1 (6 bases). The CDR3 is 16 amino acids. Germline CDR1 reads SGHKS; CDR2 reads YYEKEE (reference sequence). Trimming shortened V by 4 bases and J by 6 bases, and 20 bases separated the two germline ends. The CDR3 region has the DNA TGTGCCAGCAGCCTGACCCGACAGGCGATTGTAAACATTCAGTACTTC. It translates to CASSLTRQAIVNIQYF.

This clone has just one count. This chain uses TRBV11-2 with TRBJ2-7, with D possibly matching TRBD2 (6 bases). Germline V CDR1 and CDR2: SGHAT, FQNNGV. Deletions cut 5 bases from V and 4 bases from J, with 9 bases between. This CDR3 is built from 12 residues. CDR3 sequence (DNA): TGTGCCAGCAGCATAGGAGGGTACGAGCAGTACGTC. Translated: CASSIGGYEQYV.

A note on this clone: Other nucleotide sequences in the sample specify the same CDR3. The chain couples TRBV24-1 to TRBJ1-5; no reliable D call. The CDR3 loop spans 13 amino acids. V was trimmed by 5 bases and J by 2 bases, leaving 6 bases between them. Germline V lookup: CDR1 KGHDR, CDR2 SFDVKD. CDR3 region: CATSGGGNQPQHF. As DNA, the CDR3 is TGTGCCACCAGTGGAGGAGGCAATCAGCCCCAGCATTTT.

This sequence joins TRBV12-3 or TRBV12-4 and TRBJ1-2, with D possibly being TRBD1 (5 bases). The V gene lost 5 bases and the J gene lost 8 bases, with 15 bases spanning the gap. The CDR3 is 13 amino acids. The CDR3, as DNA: TGTGCCAGCAGTCCCGGGGGGGGTAACGGCTACACCTTC. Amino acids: CASSPGGGNGYTF.

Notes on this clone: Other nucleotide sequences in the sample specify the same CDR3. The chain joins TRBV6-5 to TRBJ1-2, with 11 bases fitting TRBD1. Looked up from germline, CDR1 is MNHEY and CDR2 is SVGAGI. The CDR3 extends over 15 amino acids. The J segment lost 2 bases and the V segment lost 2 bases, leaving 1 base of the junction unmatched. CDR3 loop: CASSYRDRGNYGYTF. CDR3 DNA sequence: TGTGCCAGCAGTTACCGGGACAGGGGGAACTATGGCTACACCTTC.

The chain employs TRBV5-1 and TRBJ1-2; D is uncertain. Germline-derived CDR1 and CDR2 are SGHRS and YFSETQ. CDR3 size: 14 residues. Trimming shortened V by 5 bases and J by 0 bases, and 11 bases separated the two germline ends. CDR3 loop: CASRIGGSNYGYTF. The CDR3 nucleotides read TGCGCCAGCAGAATAGGCGGGTCTAACTATGGCTACACCTTC.

The CDR3 here is CATSAGGLNYGYTF. DNA of the CDR3: TGTGCCACCAGTGCGGGGGGGCTCAACTATGGCTACACCTTC. V and J are TRBV24-1 and TRBJ1-2; D is perhaps TRBD1 (6 bases). Trimming took off 5 bases at V and 2 bases at J, with 11 bases between the two ends. The CDR3 runs to 14 residues. CDR1 and CDR2 from the germline V gene are KGHDR and SFDVKD.

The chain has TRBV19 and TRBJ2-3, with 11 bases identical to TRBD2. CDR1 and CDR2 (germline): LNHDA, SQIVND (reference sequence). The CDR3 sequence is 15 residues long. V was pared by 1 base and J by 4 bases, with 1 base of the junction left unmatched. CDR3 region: CASSIGLAGPDTQYF. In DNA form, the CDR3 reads TGTGCCAGTAGTATAGGACTAGCGGGACCAGATACGCAGTATTTT.

The CDR3 DNA follows: TGTGCCAGCAGTCTCCGGGACGGGGGGGAGACCCAGTACTTC. This translates into CASSLRDGGETQYF. This chain links TRBV2 with TRBJ2-5, with 7 nucleotides matching TRBD2. The CDR3 contains 14 residues. V lost 5 bases to trimming and J lost 5 bases; unmatched junction nucleotides: 8. In germline, CDR1 is SNHLY, CDR2 FYNNEI.

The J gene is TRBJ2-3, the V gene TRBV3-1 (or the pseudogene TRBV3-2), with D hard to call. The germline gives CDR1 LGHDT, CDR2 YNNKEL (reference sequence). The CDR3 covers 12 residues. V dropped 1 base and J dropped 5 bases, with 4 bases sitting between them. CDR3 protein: CASSQGLDTQYF. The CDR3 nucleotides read TGTGCCAGCAGCCAAGGCCTAGATACGCAGTATTTT.

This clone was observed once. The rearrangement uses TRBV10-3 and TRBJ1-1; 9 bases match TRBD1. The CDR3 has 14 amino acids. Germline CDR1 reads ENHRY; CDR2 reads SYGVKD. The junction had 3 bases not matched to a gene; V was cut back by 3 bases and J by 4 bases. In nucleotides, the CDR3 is TGTGCCATCAGTGACTGGGACAGGGTCACTGAAGCTTTCTTT. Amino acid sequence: CAISDWDRVTEAFF.

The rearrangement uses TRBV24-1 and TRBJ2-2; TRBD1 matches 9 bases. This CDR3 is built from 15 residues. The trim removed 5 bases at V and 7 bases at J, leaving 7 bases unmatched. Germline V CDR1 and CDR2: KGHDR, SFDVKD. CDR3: CATSVGTGIGGELFF. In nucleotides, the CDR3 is TGTGCCACCAGTGTTGGGACAGGGATTGGCGGGGAGCTGTTTTTT.

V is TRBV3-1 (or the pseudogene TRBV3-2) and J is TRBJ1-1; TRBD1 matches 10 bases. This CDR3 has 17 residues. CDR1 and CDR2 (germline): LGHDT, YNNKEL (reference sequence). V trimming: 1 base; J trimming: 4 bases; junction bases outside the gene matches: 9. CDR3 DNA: TGTGCCAGCAGCCAAGGTGGCGGAGGGACAGGGGTCACTGAAGCTTTCTTT. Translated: CASSQGGGGTGVTEAFF.

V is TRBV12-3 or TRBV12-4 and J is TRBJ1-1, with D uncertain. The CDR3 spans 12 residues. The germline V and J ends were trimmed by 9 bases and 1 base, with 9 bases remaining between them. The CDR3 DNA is TGTGCCAGTCGAACGGGGAACACTGAAGCTTTCTTT. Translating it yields CASRTGNTEAFF.

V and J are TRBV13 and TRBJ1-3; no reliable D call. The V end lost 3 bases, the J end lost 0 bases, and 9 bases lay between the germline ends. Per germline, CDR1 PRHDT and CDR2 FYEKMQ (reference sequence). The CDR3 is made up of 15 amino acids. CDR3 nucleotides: TGTGCCAGCAGCTTTCAGATTACCTCTGGAAACACCATATATTTT. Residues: CASSFQITSGNTIYF.

The CDR3 region has the DNA TGTGCCATCAGTGGCCCAGGGGGCCACTATGGCTACACCTTC. It yields the protein CAISGPGGHYGYTF. V and J are TRBV10-3 and TRBJ1-2, with TRBD1 matching over 8 bases. The germline gives CDR1 ENHRY, CDR2 SYGVKD. Trimming at V came to 4 bases and at J to 3 bases, leaving 4 bases not matched to a gene. The CDR3 sequence is 14 residues long.

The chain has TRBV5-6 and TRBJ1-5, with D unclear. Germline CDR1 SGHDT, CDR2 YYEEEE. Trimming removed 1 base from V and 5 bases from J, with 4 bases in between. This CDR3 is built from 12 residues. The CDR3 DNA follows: TGTGCCAGCAGCTTGCTTGATCAGCCCCAGCATTTT. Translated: CASSLLDQPQHF.

In DNA, the CDR3 is TGTGCCAGCAGCTTAGCTGTACAATATGAGCAGTTCTTC. It is translated as CASSLAVQYEQFF. The chain links TRBV7-2 to TRBJ2-1; D gene unclear. Germline V CDR1 and CDR2: SGHTA, FQGNSA. The CDR3 has 13 amino acids. Trimming left V 0 bases short and J 8 bases short, with 8 bases between.

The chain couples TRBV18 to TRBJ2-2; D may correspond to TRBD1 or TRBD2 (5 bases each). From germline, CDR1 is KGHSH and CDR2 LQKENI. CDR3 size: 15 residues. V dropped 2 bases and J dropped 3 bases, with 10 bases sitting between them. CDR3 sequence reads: CASSPRGDDTGELFF. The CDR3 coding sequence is TGTGCCAGCTCACCAAGAGGGGACGACACCGGGGAGCTGTTTTTT.

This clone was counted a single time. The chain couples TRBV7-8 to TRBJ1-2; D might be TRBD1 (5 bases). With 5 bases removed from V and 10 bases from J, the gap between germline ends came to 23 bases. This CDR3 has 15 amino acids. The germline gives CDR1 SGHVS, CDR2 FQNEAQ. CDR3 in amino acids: CASSNSRTPPGVYTF. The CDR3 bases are TGTGCCAGCAGCAATAGTCGGACACCCCCCGGTGTCTACACCTTC.

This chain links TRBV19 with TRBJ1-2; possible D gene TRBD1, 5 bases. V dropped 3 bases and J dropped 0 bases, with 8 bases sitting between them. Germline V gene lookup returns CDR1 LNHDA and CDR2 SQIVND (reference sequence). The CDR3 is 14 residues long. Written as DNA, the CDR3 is TGTGCCAGTAGTATCGGGACTTCTAACTATGGCTACACCTTC. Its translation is CASSIGTSNYGYTF.